There are a few counts of the clone carrying this TCR beta chain. Its antigen is as yet unknown. Both previously described methods and listed TCR primers were employed to make bulk TCR libraries. TCRdb reprocessed the PCR reads with MiXCR, giving one entry per CDR3 protein. The sample holds approximately 630,000 distinct CDR3 sequences, less than 30% seen once. The sample comes from a study of molecular identifiers for immune sequencing clone quantification. Study information: Four of five splits of RNA from approximately 20,000 or 100,000 naive CD8 cells were sequenced in replicates. Study-level findings and limits: Spiked Jurkat TCR RNA equal to one cell could reportedly be picked out among 800,000 to 1,000,000 naive cells.

Deletions cut 2 bases from V and 3 bases from J, with 19 bases between. This CDR3 comprises 18 residues. This chain joins TRBV12-3 or TRBV12-4 and TRBJ2-2; D tentatively fits TRBD1 or TRBD2 (6 bases each). What was sequenced was naive CD8+ T cells from blood, with Jurkat cell RNA spiked in. As for subset: FACS-sorted CD8+CD4-CCR7+CD45RA+ naive T cells. This receptor was obtained from a human donor in good health. Some libraries in this study had Jurkat cell RNA spiked in. The CDR3 DNA is TGTGCCAGCAGTTTATTGGGTTCGGGGGCGCGGGACACCGGGGAGCTGTTTTTT. Translated: CASSLLGSGARDTGELFF.